This TCR beta chain was found in a study of shared clonotypes between healthy human individuals. Background on the study: CD4 naive and memory got three plates each, CD8 naive two, CD8 memory one. Study-level results: Rarefaction revealed incomplete sorted-subset sequencing despite large depth.

This clone has only a few counts. The antigen is undetermined. The germline CDR1 and CDR2 sequences are MDHEN and SYDVKM. This CDR3 spans 13 amino acids. Trimming removed 7 bases at V and 5 bases at J, with 12 bases between. Here immunoSEQ multiplex PCR was the method, and the copy in TCRdb shows in-frame clones only, minus some. This table has around 990,000 clones, 70% to 85% appearing once. V and J are TRBV28 and TRBJ1-5; D is unresolved. This receptor was obtained from a man between 18 and 35 years old in good health. Some clones in this sample may be carry-over from other donors' samples. The specimen sequenced was memory CD4+ T cells from PBMCs. Subset defined: CD45RA-negative fraction. CDR3: CASKVHPDQPQHF. In nucleotides, the CDR3 is TGTGCCAGCAAGGTTCACCCAGATCAGCCCCAGCATTTT.